The present T cell receptor beta chain was sequenced within a study of identical twins. TCRdb passed the 5' RACE reads through MiXCR, listing each CDR3 protein once. The sample records around 100,000 distinct CDR3 sequences, roughly 6% being singletons. As to this clonotype: Its antigen is unidentified.

The V end was cut by 4 bases, the J end by 0 bases, with 15 bases between. Germline V gene lookup returns CDR1 LGHNT and CDR2 FRNRAP. This CDR3 is built from 17 residues. Study observations and caveats: For out-of-frame beta sequences, excess twin sharing was weaker.

The sample taken for sequencing was memory T cells sorted from blood. The V call is TRBV12-5, the J call TRBJ2-2; perhaps TRBD2 as D (5 bases). The sequence came from a woman aged 45-60 years in good health. In DNA, the CDR3 is TGTGCTAGTGGTTCCCATCTGAGGGTAGCGAACACCGGGGAGCTGTTTTTT. Protein product: CASGSHLRVANTGELFF.